At least ten counts were recorded for the clone carrying this T cell receptor beta chain. The data are from a study of T-cell reconstitution after alpha-beta-depleted transplantation in children. After removal of 5 bases from V and 3 bases from J, the junction contained 2 bases not matched to a gene. Germline CDR1 reads LNHDA; CDR2 reads SQIVND (reference sequence). The CDR3 spans 13 residues. The TCRbeta library was prepared with unique molecular identifiers. In TCRdb, the PCR reads were re-called with MiXCR into one record per CDR3 protein. The table includes about 90,000 distinct CDR3 sequences, approximately 8.4% detected once.

This specimen consisted of PBMCs from the stem cell graft donor, obtained from the stem cell graft. This receptor was taken from a human donor who donated a stem cell graft to a child with congenital amegakaryocytic thrombocytopenia. V gene TRBV19 combines with J gene TRBJ2-3; 7 nucleotides agree with TRBD2. CDR3 amino acids: CASSPGGTDTQYF. Here the CDR3 DNA reads TGTGCCAGTAGTCCGGGAGGAACAGATACGCAGTATTTT.